This T cell receptor (beta chain) was retrieved from a study of post-analysis software for immune sequencing data. Across the study: Several disease courses (relapsing-remitting, secondary progressive and progressive-relapsing) of multiple sclerosis were included. Overall study results and limits: Controls' normalized Chao1 diversity significantly exceeded that of multiple sclerosis patients. With F measure, samples from one preparation batch clustered together strongly. Elevated frequency relative to controls characterized a handful of TRBV segments in patients, TRBV5-6, TRBV5-1 and TRBV20-1 among them.

The CDR3 covers 13 residues. In germline, CDR1 is DFQATT, CDR2 SNEGSKA (reference sequence). V shed 5 bases, J shed 4 bases, and the junction held 3 bases outside the gene matches. This clonotype came up a few times. Its specificity is not known. Libraries were made from TCR beta cDNA, and they carried unique molecular identifiers. Starting from approximately 1 to 10 million T cells, the study yielded hundreds of thousands of cDNA molecules. TCRdb passed the PCR reads through MiXCR, listing each CDR3 protein once. The sample has some 890,000 distinct CDR3 sequences, about 53% seen once. Material for sequencing was blood. The chain couples TRBV20-1 to TRBJ2-1, with 9 bases that match TRBD2. This TCR derives from a girl aged 10-17 years with multiple sclerosis. CDR3 coding DNA: TGCAGTGCTGGGCTAGCGGGGTACAATGAGCAGTTCTTC. Translated, it gives CSAGLAGYNEQFF.